The rows below give T cell receptor beta chains drawn from one sample of a study of cytomegalovirus exposure and HLA in healthy donors. Sequencing used immunoSEQ multiplex PCR; TCRdb keeps in-frame clones, though not all of them. The sample includes under 250,000 clones, approximately 85% of them seen just once. The sequenced material came from PBMCs. The source is a woman aged 50 to 65 in good health and CMV-seronegative. Both conserved end residues are part of each CDR3. The order of the fields is CDR3 length, V gene, J gene, D gene, clone size, CDR3 DNA, CDR3 protein. A D gene is named only where the DNA matches it firmly. The size of a clone is reported for some rows only, either as once, few or many, or as a class for expanded clones.

14,TRBV5-1,TRBJ1-1,TRBD1,-,TGCGCCAGCAGCTTCGGGACAGGGCGCACTGAAGCTTTCTTT,CASSFGTGRTEAFF
17,TRBV27,TRBJ2-3,-,-,TGTGCCAGCAGTCTCTCCATCACTGCAGGGGGCACAGATACGCAGTATTTT,CASSLSITAGGTDTQYF
14,TRBV27,TRBJ2-7,TRBD2,-,TGTGCCAGCGGGCTACTAGCGGGGAACTACGAGCAGTACTTC,CASGLLAGNYEQYF
15,TRBV7-2,TRBJ2-7,-,once,TGTGCCAGCAGCTCGAGGGGGGGATACTCCTACGAGCAGTACTTC,CASSSRGGYSYEQYF
17,TRBV9,TRBJ1-4,TRBD1,-,TGTGCCAGCAGCCGGGGACAGGGGGCGCGAACTAATGAAAAACTGTTTTTT,CASSRGQGARTNEKLFF
13,TRBV19,TRBJ1-4,-,once,TGTGCCAGTAGTTTCTCCGCAGGGCGCGGACTGTTTTTT,CASSFSAGRGLFF
15,TRBV11-2,TRBJ1-1,-,few,TGTGCCAGCAGCTTAGAGGGCAGGGCTAACACTGAAGCTTTCTTT,CASSLEGRANTEAFF
13,TRBV28,TRBJ1-2,TRBD1,-,TGTGCCAGCAGCCCTGACAGGGTGAGCGGCTACACCTTC,CASSPDRVSGYTF
14,TRBV7-9,TRBJ2-3,TRBD2,-,TGTGCCAGCAGCTTTGGGACTAGTACAGATACGCAGTATTTT,CASSFGTSTDTQYF
18,TRBV4-1,TRBJ2-3,TRBD2,-,TGCGCCAGCAGCCAAGAAAGGGTTCTAGCGGGGTCCACAGATACGCAGTATTTT,CASSQERVLAGSTDTQYF
15,TRBV15,TRBJ2-1,TRBD2,-,TGTGCCACCCAAATCTCGGGGCGGGAGTCCCGTGAGCAGTTCTTC,CATQISGRESREQFF
12,TRBV18,TRBJ2-7,TRBD2,-,TGTGCCAGCTCATCGGGACTATACGAGCAGTACTTC,CASSSGLYEQYF
12,TRBV18,TRBJ2-7,TRBD1,-,TGTGCCAGCTCGGCCCAGGGGGAAGAGCAGTACTTC,CASSAQGEEQYF
14,TRBV28,TRBJ1-5,-,-,TGTGCCAGCAGTTTAGGAGGGGTCAATCAGCCCCAGCATTTT,CASSLGGVNQPQHF
16,TRBV5-1,TRBJ1-4,TRBD1,-,TGCGCCAGCAGCTTGGACCACAGGGGTGCTAATGAAAAACTGTTTTTT,CASSLDHRGANEKLFF
15,TRBV28,TRBJ1-6,TRBD1,-,TGTGCCAGCAGTTTGACAGGGATTCGGAATTCACCCCTCCACTTT,CASSLTGIRNSPLHF
14,TRBV28,TRBJ2-7,-,-,TGTGCCAGCAGTTTATCCCCAGGGGCTAGCGAGCAGTACTTC,CASSLSPGASEQYF
16,TRBV28,TRBJ2-7,TRBD2,-,TGTGCCAGCAGCCGTCGGACTAGCGGCACTTCCTACGAGCAGTACTTC,CASSRRTSGTSYEQYF
14,TRBV14,TRBJ1-1,-,-,TGTGCCAGCAGCCGGACAGTTTTGAACACTGAAGCTTTCTTT,CASSRTVLNTEAFF
15,TRBV6-6,TRBJ1-5,-,-,TGTGCCAGCACCTCAGCGGACCTTAGCAATCAGCCCCAGCATTTT,CASTSADLSNQPQHF
14,TRBV7-9,TRBJ2-7,-,-,TGTGCCAGCAGCTTAGGGCAGAATCCCTACGAGCAGTACTTC,CASSLGQNPYEQYF
15,TRBV28,TRBJ2-7,-,-,TGTGCCAGCAGTTACCTAGCAGCCCTAGCCTACGAGCAGTACTTC,CASSYLAALAYEQYF
16,TRBV4-3,TRBJ2-3,-,-,TGCGCCAGCAGCCAGCCGGAGGGGGAGGGGACAGATACGCAGTATTTT,CASSQPEGEGTDTQYF
20,TRBV27,TRBJ2-7,TRBD1,-,TGTGCCAGCAGTTTTGGGGAACAGGGGGACAAAAGGTCTCCTGGTGACGAGCAGTACTTC,CASSFGEQGDKRSPGDEQYF
14,TRBV5-6,TRBJ2-2,-,-,TGTGCCAGCAGCGAGGACAGAGTAACCGGGGAGCTGTTTTTT,CASSEDRVTGELFF
17,TRBV6-1,TRBJ2-1,TRBD2,few,TGTGCCAGCAGTGAAGATTCTAGCGGTACCCTCTACAATGAGCAGTTCTTC,CASSEDSSGTLYNEQFF
13,TRBV5-1,TRBJ1-3,TRBD1,once,TGCGCCAGCCGACAGGGGGCTGGAAACACCATATATTTT,CASRQGAGNTIYF
18,TRBV4-1,TRBJ2-3,TRBD2,-,TGCGCCAGCAGCCAAAATGCGGGACTAGCGGGAAGCACAGATACGCAGTATTTT,CASSQNAGLAGSTDTQYF
14,TRBV28,TRBJ1-4,-,-,TGTGCCAGCAGCAGTCCTGGAGGAGGTGAAAAACTGTTTTTT,CASSSPGGGEKLFF
15,TRBV7-6,TRBJ2-1,TRBD2,-,TGTGCCAGCAGCGCACTAGCGGGTAGCTACAATGAGCAGTTCTTC,CASSALAGSYNEQFF
11,TRBV27,TRBJ2-7,-,-,TGTGCCAGCACCAACTTCTACGAGCAGTACTTC,CASTNFYEQYF
12,TRBV13,TRBJ2-7,-,-,TGTGCCAGCAGCTTAGAGACAGCGAACGTTATCTTC,CASSLETANVIF
18,TRBV4-1,TRBJ2-7,TRBD2,-,TGCGCCAGCAGCCAAGATTCCTGGACTAGCGGGACCTCCTACGAGCAGTACTTC,CASSQDSWTSGTSYEQYF
14,TRBV28,TRBJ1-4,TRBD1,-,TGTGCCAGCACCCCCCAGGGGGCGCCTGAAAAACTGTTTTTT,CASTPQGAPEKLFF
17,TRBV6-1,TRBJ1-2,-,once,TGTGCCAGCAGTGAATTCGCCTCGAGGACAGCGCACTATGGCTACACCTTC,CASSEFASRTAHYGYTF
12,TRBV6-6,TRBJ2-3,-,-,TGTGCCAGCAGCTCTAGCACAGATACGCAGTATTTT,CASSSSTDTQYF
15,TRBV7-9,TRBJ1-4,-,-,TGTGCCAGCAGCCAAAGGACGGACAAAAATGAAAAACTGTTTTTT,CASSQRTDKNEKLFF
14,TRBV5-1,TRBJ1-2,-,-,TGCGCCAGCAGCTTGGGGCAGGGTCGCTATGGCTACACCTTC,CASSLGQGRYGYTF
15,TRBV19,TRBJ1-3,-,-,TGTGCCAGTATGGAGACAGTGGGCTCTGGAAACACCATATATTTT,CASMETVGSGNTIYF
14,TRBV27,TRBJ2-7,-,-,TGTGCCGGCAGTTCGAAGCCCTTTTTGAGGGAGCAGTACTTC,CAGSSKPFLREQYF
16,TRBV6-5,TRBJ2-3,TRBD2,few,TGTGCCAGCAGTTACATAGCGGGAGGGCCCACAGATACGCAGTATTTT,CASSYIAGGPTDTQYF
14,TRBV7-3,TRBJ2-1,TRBD1,-,TGTGCCAGCAGCTTAATGGCAGGGGGTAATGAGCAGTTCTTC,CASSLMAGGNEQFF
13,TRBV2,TRBJ2-1,-,-,TGTGCCAGACAAACGAACGGGGGCAATGAGCAGTTCTTC,CARQTNGGNEQFF
11,TRBV7-9,TRBJ1-2,-,once,TGTGCCAGCAGCGCCGACAGTGGCTACACCTTC,CASSADSGYTF
14,TRBV28,TRBJ1-5,-,-,TGTGCCAGCACACAGATCTATAGCAATCAGCCCCAGCATTTT,CASTQIYSNQPQHF
15,TRBV19,TRBJ1-1,TRBD1,-,TGTGCCAGTAGTCCTTGGGACAGGGAGAACACTGAAGCTTTCTTT,CASSPWDRENTEAFF
13,TRBV6-1,TRBJ1-5,TRBD1,-,TGTGCCAGCAGAGGACAGGGTGATCAGCCCCAGCATTTT,CASRGQGDQPQHF
14,TRBV6-1,TRBJ2-1,-,few,TGTGCCAGCAGGGGCACGACCCCATACAATGAGCAGTTCTTC,CASRGTTPYNEQFF